This is a list of T cell receptor beta chains from one sample in a study of T cell repertoires in cytomegalovirus infection. Each CDR3 protein is one row after TCRdb ran MiXCR on the reads. The data contain 270,000 or so distinct CDR3 sequences, approximately 15% of them singletons. Sequences were obtained from CD8+ T cells from PBMCs. The receptors stem from a human donor in good health (CMV status not recorded). Some clones in this sample may be carry-over from other donors' samples. The conserved cysteine and the conserved F or W are not part of the CDR3 here. Fields, in order: D gene, V gene, CDR3 protein. The D gene is left open where the match is weak.

d_call: -
v_call: TRBV19
cdr3_aa: ASSTAPLWQGEAF

d_call: -
v_call: TRBV9
cdr3_aa: ASSVNPWQGDTQY

d_call: -
v_call: TRBV6-4
cdr3_aa: ASSETGTNTEAF

d_call: -
v_call: TRBV10-3
cdr3_aa: AISESEGVYGANVLT

d_call: TRBD1
v_call: TRBV7-6
cdr3_aa: ASSLGQGTSYEQY

d_call: TRBD2
v_call: TRBV28
cdr3_aa: ASSTRREGGYSMNLRREQY

d_call: TRBD2
v_call: TRBV2
cdr3_aa: ARRTSGTLDEQY

d_call: -
v_call: TRBV14
cdr3_aa: ASSPTGWAYEQY

d_call: TRBD2
v_call: TRBV28
cdr3_aa: ASSYLAGGQSYNEQF

d_call: -
v_call: TRBV9
cdr3_aa: ASSVDTGAQETQY